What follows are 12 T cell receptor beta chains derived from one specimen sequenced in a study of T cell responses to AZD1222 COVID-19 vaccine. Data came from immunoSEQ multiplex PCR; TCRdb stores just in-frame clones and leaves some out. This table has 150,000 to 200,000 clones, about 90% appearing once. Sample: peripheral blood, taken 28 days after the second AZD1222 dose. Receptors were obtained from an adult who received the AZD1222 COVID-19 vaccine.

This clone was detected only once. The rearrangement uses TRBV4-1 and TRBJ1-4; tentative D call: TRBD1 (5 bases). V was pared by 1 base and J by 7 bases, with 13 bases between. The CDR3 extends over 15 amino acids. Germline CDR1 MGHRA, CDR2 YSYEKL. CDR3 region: CASSQVGTETEKLFF. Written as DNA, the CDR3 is TGCGCCAGCAGCCAAGTTGGGACTGAGACTGAAAAACTGTTTTTT.

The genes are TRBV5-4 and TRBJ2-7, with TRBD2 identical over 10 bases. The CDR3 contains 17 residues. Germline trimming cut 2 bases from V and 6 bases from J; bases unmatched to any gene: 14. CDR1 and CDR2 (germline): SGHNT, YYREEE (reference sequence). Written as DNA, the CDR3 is TGTGCCAGCAGCTTACTATCCAGGGCTAGCGGGAGTAGCGAGCAGTACTTC. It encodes CASSLLSRASGSSEQYF.

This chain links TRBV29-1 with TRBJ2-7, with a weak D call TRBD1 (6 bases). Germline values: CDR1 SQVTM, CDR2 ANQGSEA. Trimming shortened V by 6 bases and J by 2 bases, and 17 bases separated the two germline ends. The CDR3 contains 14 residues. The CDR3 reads CSVCYRDKTYEQYF. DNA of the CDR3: TGCAGCGTCTGTTACCGGGACAAGACCTACGAGCAGTACTTC.

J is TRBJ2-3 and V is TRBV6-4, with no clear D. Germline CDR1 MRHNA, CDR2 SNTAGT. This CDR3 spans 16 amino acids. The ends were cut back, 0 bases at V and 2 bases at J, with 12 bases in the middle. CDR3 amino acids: CASSDSFASFTDTQYF. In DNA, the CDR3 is TGTGCCAGCAGTGACTCCTTTGCGTCGTTCACAGATACGCAGTATTTT.

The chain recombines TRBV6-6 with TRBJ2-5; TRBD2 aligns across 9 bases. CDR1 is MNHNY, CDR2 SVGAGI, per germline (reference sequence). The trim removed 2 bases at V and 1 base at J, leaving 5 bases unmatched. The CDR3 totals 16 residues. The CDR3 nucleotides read TGTGCCAGCAGTTACGTGTCTAGCGGGATCCAAGAGACCCAGTACTTC. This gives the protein CASSYVSSGIQETQYF.

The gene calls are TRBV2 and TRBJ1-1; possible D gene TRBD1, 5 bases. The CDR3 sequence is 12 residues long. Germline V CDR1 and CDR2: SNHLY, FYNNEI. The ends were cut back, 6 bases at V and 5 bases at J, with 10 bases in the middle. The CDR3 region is CASSFSGTEAFF. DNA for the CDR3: TGTGCCAGCAGCTTTTCAGGGACTGAAGCTTTCTTT. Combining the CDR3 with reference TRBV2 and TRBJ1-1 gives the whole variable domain EPEVTQTPSHQVTQMGQEVILRCVPISNHLYFYWYRQILGQKVEFLVSFYNNEISEKSEIFDDQFSVERPDGSNFTLKIRSTKLEDSAMYFCASSFSGTEAFFGQGTRLTVV.

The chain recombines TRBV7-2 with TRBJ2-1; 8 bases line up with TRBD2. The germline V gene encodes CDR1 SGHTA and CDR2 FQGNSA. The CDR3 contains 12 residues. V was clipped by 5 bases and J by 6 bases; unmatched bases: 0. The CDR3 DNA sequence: TGTGCCAGCAGCCGGGGGGGCAATGAGCAGTTCTTC. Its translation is CASSRGGNEQFF.

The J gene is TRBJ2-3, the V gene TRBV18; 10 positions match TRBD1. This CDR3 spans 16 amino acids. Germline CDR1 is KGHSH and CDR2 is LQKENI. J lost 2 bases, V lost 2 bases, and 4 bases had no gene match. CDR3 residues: CASSPRGQGSTDTQYF. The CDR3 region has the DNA TGTGCCAGCTCACCAAGGGGACAGGGGTCCACAGATACGCAGTATTTT.

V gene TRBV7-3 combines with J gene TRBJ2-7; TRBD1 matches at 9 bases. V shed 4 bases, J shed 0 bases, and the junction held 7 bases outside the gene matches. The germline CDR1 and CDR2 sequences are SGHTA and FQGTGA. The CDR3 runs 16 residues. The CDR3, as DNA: TGTGCCAGCAGCTCTACAGGGGGCCCCAGCTCCTACGAGCAGTACTTC. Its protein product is CASSSTGGPSSYEQYF.

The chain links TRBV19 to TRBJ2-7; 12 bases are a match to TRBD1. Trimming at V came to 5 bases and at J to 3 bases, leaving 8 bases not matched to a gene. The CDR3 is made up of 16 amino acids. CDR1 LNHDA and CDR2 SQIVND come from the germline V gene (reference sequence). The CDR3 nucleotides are TGTGCCAGTAGTGCCTGGGACAGGGGGCGCGTCTACGAGCAGTACTTC. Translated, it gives CASSAWDRGRVYEQYF. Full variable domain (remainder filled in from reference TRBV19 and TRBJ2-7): DGGITQSPKYLFRKEGQNVTLSCEQNLNHDAMYWYRQDPGQGLRLIYYSQIVNDFQKGDIAEGYSVSREKKESFPLTVTSAQKNPTAFYLCASSAWDRGRVYEQYFGPGTRLTVT.

The CDR3 DNA follows: TGTGCCAGCAGCTTGCGGACTCTAAGGCACACTGAAGCTTTCTTT. This encodes CASSLRTLRHTEAFF. This chain connects TRBV5-6 to TRBJ1-1; D unresolved. Germline CDR1 reads SGHDT; CDR2 reads YYEEEE. CDR3 length: 15 amino acids. The ends were cut back, 1 base at V and 3 bases at J, with 13 bases in the middle. Supplemented by reference TRBV5-6 and TRBJ1-1, the full variable domain reads DAGVTQSPTHLIKTRGQQVTLRCSPKSGHDTVSWYQQALGQGPQFIFQYYEEEERQRGNFPDRFSGHQFPNYSSELNVNALLLGDSALYLCASSLRTLRHTEAFFGQGTRLTVV.

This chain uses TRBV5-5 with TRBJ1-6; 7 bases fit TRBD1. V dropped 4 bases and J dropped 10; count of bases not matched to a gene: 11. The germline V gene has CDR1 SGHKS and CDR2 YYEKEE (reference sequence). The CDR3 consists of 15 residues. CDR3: CASSANRGGRSPLHF. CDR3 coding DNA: TGTGCCAGCAGCGCCAACAGGGGTGGTCGATCACCCCTCCACTTT.